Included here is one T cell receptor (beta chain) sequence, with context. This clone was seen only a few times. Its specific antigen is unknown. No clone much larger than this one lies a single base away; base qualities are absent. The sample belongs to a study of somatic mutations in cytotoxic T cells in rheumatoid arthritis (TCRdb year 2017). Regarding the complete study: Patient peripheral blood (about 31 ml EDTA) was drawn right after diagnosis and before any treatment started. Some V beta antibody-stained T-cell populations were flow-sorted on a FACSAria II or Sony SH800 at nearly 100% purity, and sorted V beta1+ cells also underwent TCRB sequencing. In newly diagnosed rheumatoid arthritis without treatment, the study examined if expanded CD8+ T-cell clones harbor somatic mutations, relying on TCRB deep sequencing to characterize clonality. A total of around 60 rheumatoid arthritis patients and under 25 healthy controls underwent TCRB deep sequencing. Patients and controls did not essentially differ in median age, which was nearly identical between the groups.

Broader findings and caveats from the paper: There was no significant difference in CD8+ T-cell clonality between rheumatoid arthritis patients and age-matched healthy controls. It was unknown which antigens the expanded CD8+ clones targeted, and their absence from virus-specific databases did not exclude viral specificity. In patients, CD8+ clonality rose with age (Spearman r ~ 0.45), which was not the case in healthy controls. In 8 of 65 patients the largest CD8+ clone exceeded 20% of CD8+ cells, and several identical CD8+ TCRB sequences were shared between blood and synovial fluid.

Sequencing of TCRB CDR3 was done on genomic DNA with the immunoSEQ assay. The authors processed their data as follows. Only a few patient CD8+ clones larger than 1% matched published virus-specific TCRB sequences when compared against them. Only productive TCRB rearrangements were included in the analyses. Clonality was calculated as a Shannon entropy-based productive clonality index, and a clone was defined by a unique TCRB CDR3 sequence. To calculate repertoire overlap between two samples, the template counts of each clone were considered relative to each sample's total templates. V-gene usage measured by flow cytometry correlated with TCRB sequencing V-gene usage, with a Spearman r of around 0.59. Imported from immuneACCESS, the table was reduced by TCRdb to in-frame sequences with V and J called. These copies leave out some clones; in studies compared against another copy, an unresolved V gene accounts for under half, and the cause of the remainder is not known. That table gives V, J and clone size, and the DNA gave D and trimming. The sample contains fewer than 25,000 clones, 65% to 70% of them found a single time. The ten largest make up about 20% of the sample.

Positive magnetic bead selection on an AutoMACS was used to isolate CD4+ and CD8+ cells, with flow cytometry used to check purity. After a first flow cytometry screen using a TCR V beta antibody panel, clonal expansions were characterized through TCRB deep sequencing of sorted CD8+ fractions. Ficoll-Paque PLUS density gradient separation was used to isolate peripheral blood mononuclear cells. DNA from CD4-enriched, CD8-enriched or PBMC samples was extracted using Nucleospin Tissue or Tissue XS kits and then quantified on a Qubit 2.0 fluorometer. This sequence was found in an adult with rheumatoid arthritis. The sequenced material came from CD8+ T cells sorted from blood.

The sequenced DNA: TGCGCCAGCAGCCCCTTGAGGGGCACTGAAGCTTTCTTT. Its protein is CASSPLRGTEAFF. The rearrangement joined TRBV4-1 to TRBJ1-1, with a weak D call of TRBD1 (5 bases match). CDR1 MGHRA and CDR2 YSYEKL were looked up in the germline V gene. V is pared back by 4 bases and J by 4 bases, with 10 bases lying between the germline termini. The CDR3 spans 13 residues, from the cysteine through the phenylalanine. Only the CDR3 portion is preserved as DNA: 39 bases, with reading frame beginning at the first base.